This T cell receptor (beta chain) was sequenced during a study of T cells after yellow fever vaccination. By 5'RACE template switching, TCR cDNA was produced, with a universal primer site and UMIs added in the process. TCRdb fed the 5' RACE reads into MiXCR, producing one record per CDR3 protein. The sample consists of about 320,000 distinct CDR3 sequences, 3.5% to 4.5% of them appearing once. Germline lookup yields CDR1 ENHRY and CDR2 SYGVKD. The CDR3 covers 11 residues. V was trimmed by 8 bases and J by 3 bases, leaving 6 bases between them. This clonotype was counted many times. The antigen remains unidentified. General observations from the study: Post-booster samples contained most primary-vaccination clones (approximately 95% CD4, about 90% CD8).

This TCR was recovered from a man aged 18 to 30 who received the YFV17D yellow fever vaccine. The chain combines TRBV10-3 with TRBJ2-3; D is perhaps TRBD1 or TRBD2 (5 bases each). The sequencing here drew on PBMCs, taken 15 days after the yellow fever booster vaccination. The CDR3 reads CAIGGTDTQYF. For the CDR3, the DNA is TGTGCCATCGGGGGTACAGATACGCAGTATTTT.